Below are 32 T cell receptor beta chains sequenced from a single sample in a study of beta chain features in type 1 diabetes. Study-wide findings and caveats: All four CD4+ subsets of Type 1 diabetes patients contained TCRB CDR3s that were moderately but significantly shorter.

No antigen is known for these receptors. Since all of the isolated RNA was reverse transcribed, expressed TCRB transcripts were what got sequenced. Sequencing was performed with immunoSEQ multiplex PCR; in TCRdb, only in-frame clones are kept and a portion is missing. Among roughly 100,000 clones listed, approximately 30% were seen once. Sequencing was done on a sample of central memory CD4+ T cells from blood. Every receptor here comes from a woman aged 18-29 years with type 1 diabetes.

The table lists this clone with a few counts. V and J are TRBV28 and TRBJ2-6, with 11 bases lining up with TRBD1. The CDR3 totals 18 residues. V lost 4 bases to trimming and J lost 0 bases; unmatched junction nucleotides: 5. CDR1 is MDHEN, CDR2 SYDVKM, per germline. As DNA, the CDR3 is TGTGCCAGCAGTTCCGGACAGGGGGCCTCCTCTGGGGCCAACGTCCTGACTTTC. Translation: CASSSGQGASSGANVLTF.

This clone turned up a few times. This chain links TRBV19 with TRBJ2-1; 7 bases map to TRBD2. The germline CDR1 and CDR2 sequences are LNHDA and SQIVND (reference sequence). Trimming took 4 bases from V and 9 from J; bases not matched to a gene: 18. CDR3 length equals 17 residues. CDR3 protein: CASSTHYQREGRGEQFF. For the CDR3, the DNA is TGTGCCAGTAGTACCCACTACCAGAGGGAGGGCCGGGGTGAGCAGTTCTTC.

This CDR3 reads CSAAGLGETQYF. The DNA for the CDR3 is TGCAGCGCCGCTGGGCTTGGGGAGACCCAGTACTTC. The rearrangement joins TRBV29-1 to TRBJ2-5; D remains ambiguous. V lost 7 bases and J 5 bases, leaving 14 bases between the germline ends. The CDR3 spans 12 residues. The V gene's germline CDR1 is SQVTM and CDR2 ANQGSEA.

This clone appeared a few times. V gene TRBV19 combines with J gene TRBJ2-2; the D gene is possibly TRBD1 (5 bases). The length of the CDR3 is 15 residues. Germline lookup yields CDR1 LNHDA and CDR2 SQIVND (reference sequence). Trimming stripped 4 bases from V and 4 bases from J, with 13 bases between. This CDR3 reads CASSKTVQATGELFF. The CDR3 nucleotides are TGTGCCAGTAGTAAGACAGTACAGGCCACCGGGGAGCTGTTTTTT.

This chain links TRBV15 with TRBJ1-1; D is unclear. There are 12 residues in the CDR3. Germline V gene data show CDR1 as LNHNV and CDR2 as YYDKDF (reference sequence). Trimming cost V 0 bases and J 10 bases, with 9 bases left between them. CDR3 region: CATSRDPERAFF. In DNA form, the CDR3 reads TGTGCCACCAGCAGAGATCCAGAGCGAGCTTTCTTT.

CDR3 amino acids: CAISAAGGNTGELFF. The CDR3 DNA reads TGTGCCATCAGTGCCGCAGGGGGGAACACCGGGGAGCTGTTTTTT. The J gene is TRBJ2-2, the V gene TRBV10-3; 7 positions match TRBD1. This CDR3 is built from 15 residues. After removal of 4 bases from V and 1 base from J, the junction contained 3 bases not matched to a gene. Germline assignment: CDR1 ENHRY and CDR2 SYGVKD.

This clone has more than one count but fewer than ten. The chain combines TRBV28 with TRBJ1-4; a weak D match, TRBD1 (6 bases). Germline V lookup: CDR1 MDHEN, CDR2 SYDVKM. The V and J ends lost 2 bases and 8 bases respectively, with 12 bases between them. The CDR3 sequence is 14 residues long. The CDR3 region is CASSLGRDTEKLFF. For the CDR3, the DNA is TGTGCCAGCAGTTTAGGACGGGACACCGAAAAACTGTTTTTT.

This chain links TRBV7-2 with TRBJ2-1, with 10 bases identical to TRBD2. This CDR3 spans 17 amino acids. Germline CDR1 is SGHTA and CDR2 is FQGNSA. The ends lost 2 bases at V and 7 bases at J; junction bases unmatched: 11. The CDR3, as DNA: TGTGCCAGCAGCTTAATGGGAGCGGGAGGGCTAGGAAATGAGCAGTTCTTC. This codes for CASSLMGAGGLGNEQFF.

This chain joins TRBV5-1 and TRBJ1-2; D is uncertain. The V and J ends lost 4 bases and 2 bases respectively, with 12 bases between them. Per the germline V gene, CDR1 is SGHRS and CDR2 is YFSETQ. The CDR3 has 14 residues. The CDR3 protein is CASSPYSANYGYTF. The DNA for the CDR3 is TGCGCCAGCAGCCCGTACAGTGCCAACTATGGCTACACCTTC.

This chain links TRBV15 with TRBJ2-5, with 10 nucleotides matching TRBD1. The CDR3 contains 15 residues. Germline V gene sequence: CDR1 LNHNV, CDR2 YYDKDF (reference sequence). Germline trimming cut 5 bases from V and 5 bases from J; bases unmatched to any gene: 8. The CDR3 protein is CATSGGQGMRETQYF. As DNA, the CDR3 is TGTGCCACCAGCGGGGGACAGGGGATGAGGGAGACCCAGTACTTC.

This clone occurred many times. The V call is TRBV4-3, the J call TRBJ2-1, with a tentative D call TRBD2 (6 bases). The CDR3 totals 16 residues. Germline-derived CDR1 and CDR2 are LGHNA and YSLEER. Trimming took 0 bases from V and 0 from J, leaving 9 bases between them. The DNA for the CDR3 is TGCGCCAGCAGCCAAGATGACGGGAGCTCCTACAATGAGCAGTTCTTC. It specifies CASSQDDGSSYNEQFF.

CDR3 coding DNA: TGTGCCATCAGTGAGTCGGACAGGGATCGCTATGGCTACACCTTC. It specifies CAISESDRDRYGYTF. The chain employs TRBV10-3 and TRBJ1-2, with 8 bases that match TRBD1. V lost 0 bases to trimming and J lost 4 bases; unmatched junction nucleotides: 4. Germline V gene data show CDR1 as ENHRY and CDR2 as SYGVKD. The CDR3 extends over 15 amino acids.

J is TRBJ2-4 and V is TRBV18; D perhaps matches TRBD2 (5 bases). V gave up 0 bases and J gave up 0 bases, with 9 bases separating them. CDR1 KGHSH and CDR2 LQKENI come from the germline V gene. The CDR3 contains 16 residues. Here the CDR3 DNA reads TGTGCCAGCTCACCACCAGGCGGACTAGCCAAAAACATTCAGTACTTC. Translated: CASSPPGGLAKNIQYF.

This clone was detected a few times. The chain is built from TRBV2 and TRBJ2-2; TRBD1 might be the D (5 bases). Trimming took off 7 bases at V and 5 bases at J, with 14 bases between the two ends. CDR3 size: 14 residues. The V gene's germline CDR1 is SNHLY and CDR2 FYNNEI. The CDR3 bases are TGTGCCAGCACGGGTGGGGCCCAAACCGGGGAGCTGTTTTTT. Its protein product is CASTGGAQTGELFF. Full variable domain (rest looked up from reference TRBV2 and TRBJ2-2): EPEVTQTPSHQVTQMGQEVILRCVPISNHLYFYWYRQILGQKVEFLVSFYNNEISEKSEIFDDQFSVERPDGSNFTLKIRSTKLEDSAMYFCASTGGAQTGELFFGEGSRLTVL.

The chain carries TRBV29-1 and TRBJ2-3; TRBD2 agrees at 8 bases. CDR1 SQVTM and CDR2 ANQGSEA come from the germline V gene. This CDR3 has 12 amino acids. Unmatched junction bases numbered 2, after V lost 5 bases and J lost 4 bases. CDR3 loop: CSVREGADTQYF. The CDR3 coding sequence is TGCAGCGTTCGGGAGGGAGCAGATACGCAGTATTTT.

The chain joins TRBV5-1 to TRBJ1-2; 7 bases are a match to TRBD1. CDR1 is SGHRS and CDR2 is YFSETQ in the germline V gene. Trimming cost V 0 bases and J 4 bases; bases outside gene matches: 9. The CDR3 runs to 16 residues. The CDR3 nucleotides are TGCGCCAGCAGCTTGGGTATGACAGGGCCACTCTATGGCTACACCTTC. Its translation: CASSLGMTGPLYGYTF.

V usage is TRBV29-1 and J usage is TRBJ1-2, with a weak D call TRBD1 (6 bases). The germline V gene encodes CDR1 SQVTM and CDR2 ANQGSEA. V was cut by 4 bases and J by 7 bases, with 16 bases left in between. CDR3 size: 13 residues. The chain's CDR3 is CSVAAGEFRGYTF. The DNA of the CDR3 is TGCAGCGTTGCCGCAGGGGAGTTTCGTGGCTACACCTTC. The full variable domain, with the rest looked up from reference TRBV29-1 and TRBJ1-2, is SAVISQKPSRDICQRGTSLTIQCQVDSQVTMMFWYRQQPGQSLTLIATANQGSEATYESGFVIDKFPISRPNLTFSTLTVSNMSPEDSSIYLCSVAAGEFRGYTFGSGTRLTVV.

The sample holds a few counts of this clone. V and J are TRBV28 and TRBJ2-7, with 11 bases lining up with TRBD2. Germline V gene lookup returns CDR1 MDHEN and CDR2 SYDVKM. The CDR3 covers 14 residues. V shed 7 bases and J 4 bases; nucleotides not matched to a gene: 6. CDR3 residues: CASTKLAGAYEQYF. CDR3 coding DNA: TGTGCCAGCACCAAACTAGCGGGAGCTTACGAGCAGTACTTC.

This clone has only a few counts. V gene TRBV21-1 combines with J gene TRBJ2-7; TRBD2, as called in the table, went unchecked against the DNA. TRBV21-1 is deemed a pseudogene. The CDR3 is made up of 19 amino acids. This chain's CDR3 is CASSKASVTAREGSYEQYV. The CDR3 DNA sequence: TGTGCCAGCAGCAAAGCTTCGGTGACGGCCCGGGAGGGCTCCTACGAGCAGTACGTC.

A note on this clone: In the same sample, other DNA sequences code for this CDR3. The chain uses TRBV19 and TRBJ2-3, with 8 bases identical to TRBD2. From germline, CDR1 is LNHDA and CDR2 SQIVND (reference sequence). Trimming removed 1 base from V and 1 base from J; junction bases left unmatched: 1. The CDR3 totals 15 residues. CDR3 sequence: CASSIAGGGTDTQYF. The CDR3 region has the DNA TGTGCCAGTAGTATAGCGGGGGGGGGCACAGATACGCAGTATTTT. The complete variable domain, with remaining parts taken from reference TRBV19 and TRBJ2-3, reads DGGITQSPKYLFRKEGQNVTLSCEQNLNHDAMYWYRQDPGQGLRLIYYSQIVNDFQKGDIAEGYSVSREKKESFPLTVTSAQKNPTAFYLCASSIAGGGTDTQYFGPGTRLTVL.

The V call is TRBV19, the J call TRBJ1-5, with 11 bases aligning to TRBD1. CDR3 size: 16 residues. V was pared by 7 bases and J by 6 bases, with 11 bases of the junction left unmatched. Germline CDR1 reads LNHDA; CDR2 reads SQIVND (reference sequence). CDR3: CASNRPGQGGSQPQHF. DNA for the CDR3: TGTGCCAGTAACCGACCGGGACAGGGGGGTAGTCAGCCCCAGCATTTT.

This clone has just a few counts. This chain links TRBV18 with TRBJ1-1; 10 nucleotides align to TRBD1. CDR3 length: 16 residues. Germline lookup yields CDR1 KGHSH and CDR2 LQKENI. The junction had 6 bases not matched to a gene; V was cut back by 1 base and J by 4 bases. For the CDR3, the DNA is TGTGCCAGCTCACCACGGGACAGGGGATGGGGCACTGAAGCTTTCTTT. Its translation is CASSPRDRGWGTEAFF.

J is TRBJ2-7 and V is TRBV28; 8 bases agree with TRBD1. CDR3 length: 17 residues. V shed 3 bases and J 3 bases; nucleotides not matched to a gene: 13. CDR1 is MDHEN and CDR2 is SYDVKM in the germline V gene. This CDR3 reads CASSLDSGRGLLYEQYF. The CDR3 DNA reads as TGTGCCAGCAGTTTGGATTCGGGCAGGGGGCTTCTCTACGAGCAGTACTTC.

This clone showed up just a few times. The rearrangement uses TRBV11-2 and TRBJ1-1, with D hard to call. There are 13 residues in the CDR3. The V end lost 0 bases, the J end lost 1 base, and 3 bases lay between the germline ends. CDR1 SGHAT and CDR2 FQNNGV come from the germline V gene. Here the CDR3 reads CASSLDQNTEAFF. The CDR3 coding sequence is TGTGCCAGCAGCTTAGATCAGAACACTGAAGCTTTCTTT.

Remarks on this clone: In the same sample, other DNA sequences code for this CDR3. The V call is TRBV2, the J call TRBJ2-7, with a weak D call TRBD2 (6 bases). V lost 3 bases, J lost 4 bases, and 7 bases lay in between. Per germline, CDR1 SNHLY and CDR2 FYNNEI. The CDR3 loop spans 12 amino acids. CDR3 sequence reads: CASSEREYEQYV. The CDR3 DNA is TGTGCCAGCAGTGAGCGGGAATACGAGCAGTACGTC.

This clone was counted between two and nine times. The chain carries TRBV4-3 and TRBJ2-7; 13 bases are shared with TRBD2. This CDR3 contains 16 residues. V dropped 0 bases and J dropped 7; count of bases not matched to a gene: 6. Germline loops: CDR1 LGHNA, CDR2 YSLEER. Here the CDR3 DNA reads TGCGCCAGCAGCCAAGAACTAGCGGGAGGGCCGAGGGAGCAGTACGTC. This gives the protein CASSQELAGGPREQYV.

This chain uses TRBV6-6 with TRBJ1-5; the D gene is possibly TRBD1 (6 bases). Trimming removed 7 bases from V and 5 bases from J, with 12 bases in between. The length of the CDR3 is 13 residues. The germline V gene has CDR1 MNHNY and CDR2 SVGAGI (reference sequence). CDR3: CASTTGLDQPQHF. The CDR3 DNA sequence: TGTGCCAGCACCACAGGGCTAGATCAGCCCCAGCATTTT.

The V and J genes are TRBV7-8 and TRBJ2-7; maybe TRBD2 (6 bases). The CDR3 covers 16 residues. Germline CDR1 SGHVS, CDR2 FQNEAQ. Trimming left V 1 base short and J 1 base short, with 14 bases between. CDR3 sequence: CASSLESGSLSYEQYF. Written as DNA, the CDR3 is TGTGCCAGCAGCTTAGAAAGCGGGTCCTTATCCTACGAGCAGTACTTC.

The table lists this clone with a few counts. The rearrangement joins TRBV30 to TRBJ2-3; 10 bases fit TRBD1. J lost 3 bases, V lost 0 bases, and 12 bases had no gene match. The CDR3 length is 18 residues. Germline-derived CDR1 and CDR2 are GTSNPN and SVGIG (reference sequence). The CDR3 here is CAWSVFGRRTGGTDTQYF. CDR3 bases: TGTGCCTGGAGTGTATTTGGGAGAAGGACAGGGGGGACAGATACGCAGTATTTT.

This clone was picked up a small number of times. The gene calls are TRBV29-1 and TRBJ2-4; TRBD1 matches at 10 bases. The germline V gene encodes CDR1 SQVTM and CDR2 ANQGSEA. CDR3 length: 12 amino acids. With 7 bases clipped from V and 8 bases from J, the junction kept 5 bases outside the gene matches. The CDR3 protein is CSAGDRGDIQYF. CDR3 DNA sequence: TGCAGCGCTGGGGACAGGGGCGACATTCAGTACTTC. Looking up the rest from reference TRBV29-1 and TRBJ2-4 gives the full variable domain: SAVISQKPSRDICQRGTSLTIQCQVDSQVTMMFWYRQQPGQSLTLIATANQGSEATYESGFVIDKFPISRPNLTFSTLTVSNMSPEDSSIYLCSAGDRGDIQYFGAGTRLSVL.

This clone was detected a few times. The chain uses TRBV28 and TRBJ2-1; TRBD2 matches 9 bases. The CDR3 is 13 residues long. With V trimmed by 2 bases and J by 7 bases, 0 bases remained unmatched. CDR1 and CDR2 from the germline V gene are MDHEN and SYDVKM. The CDR3 here is CASSLLAGNEQFF. Here the CDR3 DNA reads TGTGCCAGCAGTTTACTAGCGGGGAATGAGCAGTTCTTC.

On this clone: Other DNA sequences of this sample code for an identical CDR3. This chain uses TRBV18 with TRBJ1-5; 8 nucleotides line up with TRBD1. This CDR3 has 15 residues. J gave up 2 bases and V 3 bases, and 3 bases lay outside the gene matches. Germline V CDR1 and CDR2: KGHSH, LQKENI. The CDR3 DNA is TGTGCCAGCTCACCCGGACAGGGCCGCAATCAGCCCCAGCATTTT. This translates into CASSPGQGRNQPQHF.